Sequencing of this TCR beta chain was carried out in a study of blood T cell repertoires in COVID-19. On the study more broadly: Samples taken during acute and convalescent COVID-19 were collected in the United States, Italy and Spain. T cells, B-cell-depleted T cells, or PBMCs supplied cDNA or gDNA.

Participants' own reports of clinical history determined their cohort assignment. Per germline, CDR1 MNHEY and CDR2 SVGEGT. There are 15 residues in the CDR3. V lost 4 bases, J lost 4 bases, and 7 bases stayed unmatched. Per the original data handling: Counts of nucleated cells, estimated from reference gene primer amplification, were obtained. The protocol was immunoSEQ multiplex PCR, while the TCRdb copy is restricted to in-frame clones and leaves out a portion. The V and J calls and clone size come from that table; D and trimming were worked out from the DNA. The sample yields about 180,000 clones, more than 80% seen once.

The chain couples TRBV6-2 or TRBV6-3 to TRBJ2-3; 8 bases agree with TRBD2. The TCR was taken from a man aged 35 to 55 who had recovered from COVID-19. Sequenced sample: PBMCs or T cells enriched from blood (not recorded which). The CDR3 DNA sequence: TGTGCCAGCAGTTTCGGGGGGGCCGGGGCAGATACGCAGTATTTT. This gives the protein CASSFGGAGADTQYF.